One sample yielded the 5 T cell receptor beta chains listed below, sequenced in a study of cytomegalovirus exposure and HLA in healthy donors (dated by TCRdb to about 2017). The library was built by means of the immunoSEQ multiplex PCR assay. For the multiplex PCR, a mixture combining 60 forward primers for TCR Vbeta segments and 13 reverse primers for TCR Jbeta segments was used. TCRdb provides this immuneACCESS table in a form limited to in-frame rearrangements. Some clones are lacking; in checked studies, under half of them reflect an unresolved V gene, and why the rest are absent is not known. The sample has around 170,000 clones on record, over 80% of them singletons. Approximately 6.3% of the sample goes to the ten largest clones. The sequenced sample was PBMCs. The receptors here all came from a man aged 40-49 years in good health and CMV-seropositive.

The V and J genes are TRBV6-5 and TRBJ2-3; D ambiguous. The germline gives CDR1 MNHEY, CDR2 SVGAGI. CDR3 length: 16 amino acids. V was clipped by 4 bases and J by 2 bases, with 16 bases between them. The DNA for the CDR3 is TGTGCCAGCAGTTCACCGACACCTCCTTACACAGATACGCAGTATTTT. This sequence encodes CASSSPTPPYTDTQYF.

A single count supports this clone. The chain uses TRBV14 and TRBJ2-5, with 9 bases that match TRBD2. The CDR3 spans 15 residues. V trimming: 1 base; J trimming: 4 bases; junction bases outside the gene matches: 4. In germline, CDR1 is SGHDN, CDR2 FVKESK. CDR3 amino acids: CASSQGAGGRETQYF. The CDR3 DNA reads as TGTGCCAGCAGCCAAGGGGCGGGGGGGAGAGAGACCCAGTACTTC.

The CDR3 spells CASNEVGGGNTEAFF. CDR3 sequence (DNA): TGCGCCAGCAACGAGGTGGGGGGTGGGAACACTGAAGCTTTCTTT. V gene TRBV5-1 combines with J gene TRBJ1-1; tentatively, D is TRBD1 (5 bases). Germline CDR1 reads SGHRS; CDR2 reads YFSETQ. CDR3 size: 15 residues. V was clipped by 6 bases and J by 1 base, with 16 bases between them.

The chain is built from TRBV7-2 and TRBJ1-2, with 8 bases that match TRBD1. The trim removed 5 bases at V and 8 bases at J, leaving 10 bases unmatched. This CDR3 is 14 amino acids long. Germline V gene data show CDR1 as SGHTA and CDR2 as FQGNSA. CDR3 bases: TGTGCCAGCAGCCAACCGGACAGGGATCAAGGCTACACCTTC. Translated: CASSQPDRDQGYTF.

The rearrangement links TRBV11-1 to TRBJ2-1; TRBD2 agrees at 7 bases. The germline V gene encodes CDR1 SGHAT and CDR2 FQDESV (reference sequence). This CDR3 is 14 amino acids long. The ends lost 1 base at V and 6 bases at J; junction bases unmatched: 3. This chain's CDR3 is CASSLGGLTNEQFF. The CDR3 region has the DNA TGTGCCAGCAGCTTAGGGGGACTAACCAATGAGCAGTTCTTC. Variable domain in full (rest from reference TRBV11-1 and TRBJ2-1): EAEVAQSPRYKITEKSQAVAFWCDPISGHATLYWYRQILGQGPELLVQFQDESVVDDSQLPKDRFSAERLKGVDSTLKIQPAELGDSAMYLCASSLGGLTNEQFFGPGTRLTVL.